This T cell receptor beta chain is drawn from a study of T cell repertoires in aging, cancer and after chemotherapy. Whole-study context: Six age groups, ranging from 30 or younger to 70 or older, included the donors. Glioblastoma patients receiving temozolomide-based therapy gave paired samples before and after chemotherapy.

TRB rearrangements spanning V, D and J were amplified using mixed TRB-A/B primers. TCRdb used MiXCR to reprocess the multiplex PCR reads, holding one entry per CDR3 protein. This sample yields over 1,500 distinct CDR3 sequences, of which roughly 31% are seen a single time; about 45% belongs to the top ten. By its share, this clonotype is medium-sized. V lost 6 bases to trimming and J lost 2 bases; unmatched junction nucleotides: 10. There are 16 residues in the CDR3. Looked up from germline, CDR1 is LNHDA and CDR2 is SQIVND (reference sequence). Amplification of TCR beta used genomic DNA extracted from peripheral blood.

The specimen was blood. This TCR was sampled from a human donor with a solid tumor. V is TRBV19 and J is TRBJ2-7; 10 bases match TRBD1. CDR3 residues: CASSPRSGTGAYEQYF. The CDR3 DNA is TGTGCCAGTAGCCCAAGGTCGGGGACAGGGGCCTACGAGCAGTACTTC.